This section outlines one T cell receptor (beta chain) sequence together with its context. Antigen: not known. The sample is drawn from a study of vaccination effects on CD4 cells after COVID-19. Profiled with immunoSEQ multiplex PCR; TCRdb holds only in-frame clones, not every one. The sample holds roughly 40,000 clones, around 66% seen once. The CDR3 runs 15 residues. The J segment lost 3 bases and the V segment lost 6 bases, leaving 9 bases of the junction unmatched. Germline values: CDR1 MNHEY, CDR2 SVGAGI. Isolating CD4+ T cells followed around nine days of culture. Participants completed two doses of the BNT162b2 or mRNA-1273 vaccine.

The receptor's source is a human donor who received a COVID-19 vaccine. Sequencing used CD4+ T cells from PBMCs cultured without peptide, obtained after COVID-19 vaccination. V gene TRBV6-5 combines with J gene TRBJ2-7; 9 positions match TRBD1. The CDR3, as DNA: TGTGCCAGCAGAACCTCGACAGGGGGACGCTACGAGCAGTACTTC. Amino acid sequence: CASRTSTGGRYEQYF.